A few counts support the clone carrying this TCR beta chain. The data were taken from a study of T-cell memory formation after mild COVID-19. Trimming stripped 3 bases from V and 9 bases from J, with 13 bases between. The CDR3 is made up of 13 amino acids. The germline CDR1 and CDR2 sequences are SGHAT and FQNNGV. TCRdb ran MiXCR on the 5' RACE reads and lists one entry per CDR3 protein. The data show 250,000 to 300,000 distinct CDR3 sequences, with 15% to 20% seen just once and roughly 23% held by the top ten. This chain uses TRBV11-2 with TRBJ2-3; TRBD1 might be the D (6 bases). This sequence was found in a young man who had mild COVID-19 (a few samples of this study predate the infection). Cell type and time point are not known. The specimen sequenced was PBMCs or a T cell subset sorted from them (not recorded which). In DNA form, the CDR3 reads TGTGCCAGCAGCTTTGGGGACACGATAACGCAGTATTTT. Translation: CASSFGDTITQYF.